Detailed here is one T cell receptor (beta chain). Its antigen is not identified. The sample originates from a study of response to subunit inactivated influenza vaccine. Points from the study as a whole: Authors proposed each seasonal influenza vaccination draws in few new T cells.

Germline V CDR1 and CDR2: SGHTA, FQGNSA. The CDR3 totals 15 residues. Trimming left V 5 bases short and J 4 bases short, with 15 bases between. TCRdb re-analysed the RT-PCR reads in MiXCR, keeping a single row per CDR3 protein. The table includes 300,000 to 350,000 distinct CDR3 sequences, less than 25% detected once. The origin of this receptor is a man aged 45-69 years who received an inactivated influenza vaccine. The material sequenced was PBMCs from blood, taken less than 22 months after vaccination. The V and J genes are TRBV7-2 and TRBJ1-5; weak D call: TRBD1 (6 bases). DNA for the CDR3: TGTGCCAGCAGCCAATCAGGGGCTCGGAATCAGCCCCAGCATTTT. Translating gives CASSQSGARNQPQHF.